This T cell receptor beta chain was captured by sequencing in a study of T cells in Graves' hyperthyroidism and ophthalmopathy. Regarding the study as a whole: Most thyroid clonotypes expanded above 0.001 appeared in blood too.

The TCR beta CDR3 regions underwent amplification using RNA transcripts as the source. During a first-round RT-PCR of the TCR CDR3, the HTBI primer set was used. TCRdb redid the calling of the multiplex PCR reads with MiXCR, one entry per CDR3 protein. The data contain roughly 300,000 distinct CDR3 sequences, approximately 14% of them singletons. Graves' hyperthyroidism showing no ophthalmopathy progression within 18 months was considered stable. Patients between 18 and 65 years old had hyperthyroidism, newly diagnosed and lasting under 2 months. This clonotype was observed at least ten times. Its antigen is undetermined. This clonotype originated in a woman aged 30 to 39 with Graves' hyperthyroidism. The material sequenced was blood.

CDR3 loop: CSVASGSWTDTQYF. CDR3 nucleotide sequence: TGCAGCGTTGCGAGCGGGAGTTGGACAGATACGCAGTATTTT. V is TRBV29-1 and J is TRBJ2-3, with 8 bases fitting TRBD2. The ends lost 4 bases at V and 3 bases at J; junction bases unmatched: 6. CDR1 and CDR2 (germline): SQVTM, ANQGSEA. The CDR3 contains 14 residues.